What follows are 29 T cell receptor beta chains derived from one specimen sequenced in a study of blood T cell repertoires in COVID-19. The repertoire was sequenced with immunoSEQ multiplex PCR; TCRdb's copy has only in-frame clones and lacks some. The sample carries around 110,000 clones, 90% recorded once. The sample consisted of peripheral blood. The receptors here all came from a human donor with active COVID-19. The donor label of this sample is uncertain.

The chain links TRBV19 to TRBJ1-2, with D tentatively TRBD1 (6 bases). This CDR3 comprises 14 residues. Trimming shortened V by 3 bases and J by 8 bases, and 16 bases separated the two germline ends. Germline V CDR1 and CDR2: LNHDA, SQIVND (reference sequence). CDR3 in amino acids: CASSIFGGGQGYTF. For the CDR3, the DNA is TGTGCCAGTAGTATCTTCGGCGGGGGGCAGGGCTACACCTTC.

The chain recombines TRBV18 with TRBJ2-1, with 7 bases lining up with TRBD1. V shed 3 bases and J 7 bases; nucleotides not matched to a gene: 15. CDR3 size: 17 residues. Germline V CDR1 and CDR2: KGHSH, LQKENI. This CDR3 reads CASSPPHLDREENEQFF. CDR3 DNA: TGTGCCAGCTCACCCCCCCACCTCGACAGGGAAGAAAATGAGCAGTTCTTC.

The chain combines TRBV11-2 with TRBJ2-2; TRBD2 might be the D (5 bases). CDR3 length equals 16 residues. Germline values: CDR1 SGHAT, CDR2 FQNNGV. The V end lost 0 bases, the J end lost 0 bases, and 8 bases lay between the germline ends. The CDR3 nucleotides are TGTGCCAGCAGCTTAGATTCGGGGACGAACACCGGGGAGCTGTTTTTT. Its translation is CASSLDSGTNTGELFF.

The chain employs TRBV4-3 and TRBJ2-7; TRBD2 aligns across 12 bases. This CDR3 has 15 amino acids. Trimming cost V 2 bases and J 1 base; bases outside gene matches: 0. Germline-derived CDR1 and CDR2 are LGHNA and YSLEER. The CDR3 region has the DNA TGCGCCAGCAGCCAAACTAGCGGGGGGTCCTACGAGCAGTACTTC. It translates to CASSQTSGGSYEQYF.

V gene TRBV18 combines with J gene TRBJ1-2; a possible D gene is TRBD1 (5 bases). Germline CDR1 is KGHSH and CDR2 is LQKENI. The CDR3 consists of 16 residues. The germline V and J ends were trimmed by 4 bases and 0 bases, with 15 bases remaining between them. For the CDR3, the DNA is TGTGCCAGCTCACAAGAAGCGGGGCCAGCTAACTATGGCTACACCTTC. It codes for CASSQEAGPANYGYTF.

The J gene is TRBJ2-7, the V gene TRBV7-2, with D perhaps matching TRBD1 (5 bases). The CDR3 has 16 amino acids. Germline V gene data show CDR1 as SGHTA and CDR2 as FQGNSA. The ends were cut back, 1 base at V and 1 base at J, with 14 bases in the middle. The CDR3 DNA reads TGTGCCAGCAGCTTAGACTCGACAGAACCTTCCTACGAGCAGTACTTC. This codes for CASSLDSTEPSYEQYF.

This chain connects TRBV9 to TRBJ1-2; D is ambiguous. The ends were cut back, 3 bases at V and 8 bases at J, with 14 bases in the middle. The CDR3 loop spans 13 amino acids. Per germline, CDR1 SGDLS and CDR2 YYNGEE. This chain's CDR3 is CASSAGWGGGYTF. DNA for the CDR3: TGTGCCAGCAGCGCGGGGTGGGGTGGAGGCTACACCTTC.

The V call is TRBV7-2, the J call TRBJ2-3, with TRBD2 matching 12 bases. The CDR3 loop spans 18 amino acids. J was trimmed by 2 bases and V by 2 bases; bases with no gene match: 8. Germline V gene sequence: CDR1 SGHTA, CDR2 FQGNSA. CDR3 nucleotides: TGTGCCAGCAGCTTAAGTATCCTAGCGGGGGGGGACACAGATACGCAGTATTTT. This encodes CASSLSILAGGDTDTQYF. Filled out from reference TRBV7-2 and TRBJ2-3, the complete variable domain reads GAGVSQSPSNKVTEKGKDVELRCDPISGHTALYWYRQSLGQGLEFLIYFQGNSAPDKSGLPSDRFSAERTGGSVSTLTIQRTQQEDSAVYLCASSLSILAGGDTDTQYFGPGTRLTVL.

V and J are TRBV5-1 and TRBJ2-5; 10 nucleotides agree with TRBD2. In germline, CDR1 is SGHRS, CDR2 YFSETQ. The CDR3 covers 15 residues. Trimming cost V 5 bases and J 2 bases; bases outside gene matches: 6. The CDR3 reads CASSTAGGRQETQYF. Here the CDR3 DNA reads TGCGCCAGCAGTACAGCGGGGGGGCGGCAAGAGACCCAGTACTTC.

The V call is TRBV19, the J call TRBJ2-3; D is possibly TRBD1 (6 bases). The V end was cut by 7 bases, the J end by 1 base, with 12 bases between. Germline V gives CDR1 LNHDA, CDR2 SQIVND (reference sequence). The CDR3 loop spans 14 amino acids. As DNA, the CDR3 is TGTGCCAGTACCGTGTCAGGGGGCACAGATACGCAGTATTTT. Its translation: CASTVSGGTDTQYF.

V and J are TRBV7-9 and TRBJ2-7; 9 bases align to TRBD1. From germline, CDR1 is SEHNR and CDR2 FQNEAQ (reference sequence). The ends lost 5 bases at V and 8 bases at J; junction bases unmatched: 10. The CDR3 runs to 14 residues. The CDR3 loop is CASSPGTGSAQQYF. In DNA form, the CDR3 reads TGTGCCAGCAGCCCCGGGACAGGGAGTGCACAGCAGTACTTC.

V is TRBV27 and J is TRBJ2-7, with 9 bases identical to TRBD2. After removal of 1 base from V and 7 bases from J, the junction contained 8 bases not matched to a gene. Germline-derived CDR1 and CDR2 are MNHEY and SMNVEV (reference sequence). The CDR3 sequence is 15 residues long. Here the CDR3 DNA reads TGTGCCAGCAGTTTATTAGCGGGGGTCAAAGGGGAGCAGTACTTC. Residues: CASSLLAGVKGEQYF.

The rearrangement links TRBV2 to TRBJ2-1, with 7 bases fitting TRBD1. The CDR3 runs to 15 residues. Germline-derived CDR1 and CDR2 are SNHLY and FYNNEI. With 6 bases clipped from V and 2 bases from J, the junction kept 7 bases outside the gene matches. The chain's CDR3 is CASSLQGTAYNEQFF. CDR3 nucleotide sequence: TGTGCCAGCAGCTTACAGGGGACGGCCTACAATGAGCAGTTCTTC.

The chain employs TRBV2 and TRBJ2-7; 8 nucleotides line up with TRBD1. The CDR3 covers 18 residues. CDR1 and CDR2 (germline): SNHLY, FYNNEI. Trimming cost V 7 bases and J 2 bases; bases outside gene matches: 19. CDR3 DNA: TGTGCCAGCACCAGAAACATCAGGGACAGGACTATTACCTACGAGCAGTACTTC. This translates into CASTRNIRDRTITYEQYF.

V is TRBV7-9 and J is TRBJ2-1; 9 nucleotides match TRBD2. Unmatched junction bases numbered 19, after V lost 4 bases and J lost 6 bases. Per the germline V gene, CDR1 is SEHNR and CDR2 is FQNEAQ (reference sequence). This CDR3 has 19 amino acids. CDR3 in DNA: TGTGCCAGCAGCTCGAGAGAAATTAGCGGGGGAACAAGATTCAATGAGCAGTTCTTC. Protein: CASSSREISGGTRFNEQFF.

The chain is built from TRBV5-1 and TRBJ2-5, with a weak D call TRBD1 (5 bases). V was pared by 0 bases and J by 3 bases, with 9 bases between. Germline V CDR1 and CDR2: SGHRS, YFSETQ. The CDR3 runs 14 residues. The CDR3 DNA follows: TGCGCCAGCAGCTTGGGGGTCAGGGAAGAGACCCAGTACTTC. Translating gives CASSLGVREETQYF. The full variable domain, rest sourced from reference TRBV5-1 and TRBJ2-5, is KAGVTQTPRYLIKTRGQQVTLSCSPISGHRSVSWYQQTPGQGLQFLFEYFSETQRNKGNFPGRFSGRQFSNSRSEMNVSTLELGDSALYLCASSLGVREETQYFGPGTRLLVL.

V and J are TRBV7-9 and TRBJ2-6, with D hard to call. This CDR3 has 13 amino acids. CDR1 and CDR2 (germline): SEHNR, FQNEAQ (reference sequence). The V and J ends lost 4 bases and 4 bases respectively, with 5 bases between them. CDR3 residues: CASSSMGANVLTF. The CDR3 coding sequence is TGTGCCAGCAGCTCCATGGGGGCCAACGTCCTGACTTTC.

The chain has TRBV27 and TRBJ1-6; 10 bases match TRBD1. Germline loops: CDR1 MNHEY, CDR2 SMNVEV (reference sequence). The CDR3 contains 18 residues. V was pared by 2 bases and J by 0 bases, with 4 bases of the junction left unmatched. CDR3 residues: CASSLRQGANSYNSPLHF. In DNA form, the CDR3 reads TGTGCCAGCAGTTTAAGACAGGGGGCGAACTCCTATAATTCACCCCTCCACTTT.

The chain is built from TRBV6-2 or TRBV6-3 and TRBJ2-7; D is undetermined. The CDR3 loop spans 14 amino acids. Germline-derived CDR1 and CDR2 are MNHEY and SVGEGT. The V end was cut by 4 bases, the J end by 3 bases, with 13 bases between. This chain's CDR3 is CASSSLTLNYEQYF. In DNA form, the CDR3 reads TGTGCCAGCAGTTCCCTGACTTTAAACTACGAGCAGTACTTC.

The chain joins TRBV2 to TRBJ1-2, with 9 nucleotides matching TRBD1. The CDR3 contains 14 residues. Germline lookup yields CDR1 SNHLY and CDR2 FYNNEI. V was clipped by 7 bases and J by 5 bases; unmatched bases: 8. The CDR3: CASTRDRDFYGYTF. CDR3 coding DNA: TGTGCCAGCACTCGGGACAGGGATTTTTATGGCTACACCTTC.

This clone was seen only once. The DNA for the CDR3 is TGTGCCAGCAGTGATAGTTTTCGGGACAGGGCGTCGGGGTTCTTT. Translating gives CASSDSFRDRASGFF. The J gene is TRBJ1-1, the V gene TRBV2; 9 nucleotides agree with TRBD1. The ends lost 3 bases at V and 14 bases at J; junction bases unmatched: 16. Germline V gene data show CDR1 as SNHLY and CDR2 as FYNNEI. CDR3 length: 15 amino acids.

This chain uses TRBV19 with TRBJ2-1; D is uncertain. The CDR3 totals 13 residues. V shed 10 bases and J shed 0 bases, with 10 bases lying between them. Per germline, CDR1 LNHDA and CDR2 SQIVND (reference sequence). In nucleotides, the CDR3 is TGTGCCACCGGAGTGGGCTCCTACAATGAGCAGTTCTTC. Encoded protein: CATGVGSYNEQFF.

The chain recombines TRBV5-6 with TRBJ1-3; D ambiguous. The V gene lost 9 bases and the J gene lost 2 bases, with 18 bases spanning the gap. The germline V gene has CDR1 SGHDT and CDR2 YYEEEE. This CDR3 is built from 15 residues. The CDR3 DNA follows: TGTGCCACCTCCCCCGGCAGGCTCACTGGAAACACCATATATTTT. Its translation: CATSPGRLTGNTIYF.

The gene calls are TRBV6-6 and TRBJ1-5; D not certain. The CDR3 spans 15 residues. Trimming took off 6 bases at V and 3 bases at J, with 15 bases between the two ends. Germline V gene sequence: CDR1 MNHNY, CDR2 SVGAGI (reference sequence). The CDR3 DNA is TGTGCCAGCAGCGTACAGCCCGAGTTCAATCAGCCCCAGCATTTT. This gives the protein CASSVQPEFNQPQHF.

This clone was counted a single time. This sequence joins TRBV5-1 and TRBJ2-1; 11 bases fit TRBD2. This CDR3 has 16 amino acids. With 3 bases clipped from V and 7 bases from J, the junction kept 9 bases outside the gene matches. Germline V gene data show CDR1 as SGHRS and CDR2 as YFSETQ. CDR3 region: CASSYLTSGGLNEQFF. The CDR3 DNA reads TGCGCCAGCAGCTACCTTACTAGCGGGGGTTTGAATGAGCAGTTCTTC.

The chain recombines TRBV12-3 or TRBV12-4 with TRBJ1-5; D is ambiguous. CDR3 length: 13 residues. The V end lost 1 base, the J end lost 5 bases, and 6 bases lay between the germline ends. CDR3 coding DNA: TGTGCCAGCAGTTTAGTGGAGTATCAGCCCCAGCATTTT. This gives the protein CASSLVEYQPQHF.

This sequence joins TRBV5-8 and TRBJ2-5; no definite D call. The V gene lost 0 bases and the J gene lost 1 base, with 10 bases spanning the gap. There are 15 residues in the CDR3. The germline CDR1 and CDR2 sequences are SGHTS and YDEGEE. CDR3 sequence (DNA): TGTGCCAGCAGCTTGGGGTTGTACAGCCAAGAGACCCAGTACTTC. Protein product: CASSLGLYSQETQYF.

The chain combines TRBV5-6 with TRBJ2-3; a weak D match, TRBD2 (5 bases). Trimming stripped 0 bases from V and 3 bases from J, with 14 bases between. Germline loops: CDR1 SGHDT, CDR2 YYEEEE. The CDR3 contains 16 residues. In nucleotides, the CDR3 is TGTGCCAGCAGCTTGGAAAAGGCTACTAGTACAGATACGCAGTATTTT. As protein: CASSLEKATSTDTQYF.

The J gene is TRBJ2-7, the V gene TRBV11-3, with unresolved D. V dropped 2 bases and J dropped 3 bases, with 8 bases sitting between them. The CDR3 totals 13 residues. CDR1 is SGHNT, CDR2 YENEEA, per germline. The CDR3, as DNA: TGTGCCAGCAGCTTATCGACTCGCTACGAGCAGTACTTC. It encodes CASSLSTRYEQYF.